These 9 T cell receptor beta chains came from one sample sequenced in a study of T-cell reconstitution after alpha-beta-depleted transplantation in children. Their recognized antigens are unknown. Molecular barcoding with unique molecular identifiers was used for the TCRbeta library. TCRdb called the PCR reads again in MiXCR, with one record for every CDR3 protein. This table holds fewer than 350,000 distinct CDR3 sequences, 7.5% to 9% found once. General study findings and limits: It was newly produced T cells that mostly accounted for T-cell counts and diversity one year after transplant.

This specimen was peripheral blood, taken 360 days after TCRalphabeta/CD19-depleted stem cell transplant. The receptors were gathered from a female patient between 2 and 10 years old who had a stem cell transplant for Fanconi anemia, so the T cells may come from the graft donor.

This clonotype came up many times. The chain is built from TRBV12-3 or TRBV12-4 and TRBJ2-7; TRBD2 matches 11 bases. V shed 4 bases, J shed 3 bases, and the junction held 2 bases outside the gene matches. The CDR3 length is 14 residues. The CDR3 spells CASSWTSGRYEQYF. CDR3 sequence (DNA): TGTGCCAGCAGTTGGACTAGCGGGCGCTACGAGCAGTACTTC.

The gene calls are TRBV2 and TRBJ2-5; D is ambiguous. The CDR3 consists of 12 residues. Trimming left V 2 bases short and J 0 bases short, with 1 base between. Germline values: CDR1 SNHLY, CDR2 FYNNEI. This CDR3 is CASSEHQETQYF. The CDR3 nucleotides read TGTGCCAGCAGTGAACACCAAGAGACCCAGTACTTC. The complete variable domain, with remaining parts taken from reference TRBV2 and TRBJ2-5, reads EPEVTQTPSHQVTQMGQEVILRCVPISNHLYFYWYRQILGQKVEFLVSFYNNEISEKSEIFDDQFSVERPDGSNFTLKIRSTKLEDSAMYFCASSEHQETQYFGPGTRLLVL.

This clonotype was seen repeatedly, ten times or more. The chain uses TRBV12-3 or TRBV12-4 and TRBJ2-7; 10 bases line up with TRBD1. CDR3 size: 14 residues. The V gene end was trimmed by 6 bases and the J gene end by 4 bases; junction bases not matched to a gene: 6. The CDR3 is CASSRTGGGYEQYF. CDR3 sequence (DNA): TGTGCCAGCAGCCGGACAGGGGGTGGGTACGAGCAGTACTTC.

This clonotype has more than one count but fewer than ten. V and J are TRBV11-2 and TRBJ1-5; tentative D call: TRBD1 (5 bases). Germline loops: CDR1 SGHAT, CDR2 FQNNGV. The V end was cut by 0 bases, the J end by 2 bases, with 17 bases between. The CDR3 spans 18 residues. CDR3 loop: CASSLEGPRGWGNQPQHF. The CDR3 DNA is TGTGCCAGCAGCTTAGAAGGACCCCGGGGCTGGGGCAATCAGCCCCAGCATTTT.

This clonotype occurred many times. The chain uses TRBV5-6 and TRBJ2-1; D unresolved. With 0 bases removed from V and 9 bases from J, the gap between germline ends came to 10 bases. The CDR3 is 13 amino acids. CDR1 is SGHDT, CDR2 YYEEEE, per germline. The CDR3, as DNA: TGTGCCAGCAGCTTGGTAGATTATCGTGAGCAGTTCTTC. It codes for CASSLVDYREQFF.

The rearrangement uses TRBV10-2 and TRBJ2-3; maybe TRBD2 (6 bases). Germline-derived CDR1 and CDR2 are WSHSY and SAAADI. The CDR3 consists of 14 residues. V was trimmed by 4 bases and J by 6 bases, leaving 14 bases between them. CDR3 loop: CASSAGGRPDTQYF. The CDR3 DNA reads TGCGCCAGCAGTGCAGGTGGGAGGCCCGATACGCAGTATTTT.

At least ten counts were recorded for this clonotype. This chain connects TRBV20-1 to TRBJ2-5; D unresolved. The CDR3 has 13 residues. Germline V gives CDR1 DFQATT, CDR2 SNEGSKA (reference sequence). Deletions cut 6 bases from V and 1 base from J, with 12 bases between. This CDR3 reads CSAPGSLQETQYF. The CDR3 DNA sequence: TGCAGTGCCCCGGGTTCCCTCCAAGAGACCCAGTACTTC.

This clonotype has only a few counts. This chain links TRBV27 with TRBJ2-1, with a possible D match to TRBD2 (6 bases). Germline-derived CDR1 and CDR2 are MNHEY and SMNVEV (reference sequence). This CDR3 region has 14 residues. The germline V and J ends were trimmed by 5 bases and 4 bases, with 12 bases remaining between them. Here the CDR3 reads CASSRERGYNEQFF. DNA for the CDR3: TGTGCCAGCAGTCGGGAGAGAGGGTACAATGAGCAGTTCTTC.

In this sample, this clonotype turned up a few times. This chain joins TRBV28 and TRBJ2-7, with D tentatively TRBD1 or TRBD2 (5 bases each). Trimming left V 5 bases short and J 6 bases short, with 11 bases between. Germline lookup yields CDR1 MDHEN and CDR2 SYDVKM. This CDR3 has 12 residues. CDR3 in amino acids: CASSQGDGEQYV. In DNA form, the CDR3 reads TGTGCCAGCAGTCAAGGGGACGGCGAGCAGTACGTC.